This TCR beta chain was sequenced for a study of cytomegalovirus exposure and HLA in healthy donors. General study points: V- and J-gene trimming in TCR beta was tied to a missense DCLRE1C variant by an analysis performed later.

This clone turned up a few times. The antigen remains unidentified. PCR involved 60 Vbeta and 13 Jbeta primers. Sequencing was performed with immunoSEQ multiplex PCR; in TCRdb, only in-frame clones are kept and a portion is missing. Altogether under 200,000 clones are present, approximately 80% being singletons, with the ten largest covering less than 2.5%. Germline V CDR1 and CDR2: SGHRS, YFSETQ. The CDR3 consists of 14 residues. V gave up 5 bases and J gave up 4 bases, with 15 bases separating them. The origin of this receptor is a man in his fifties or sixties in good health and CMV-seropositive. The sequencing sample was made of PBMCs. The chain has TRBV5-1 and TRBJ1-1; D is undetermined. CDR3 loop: CASSKYGESTEAFF. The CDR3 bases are TGCGCCAGCAGTAAGTATGGAGAGTCCACTGAAGCTTTCTTT.